A single sample gave rise to the 16 T cell receptor beta chains below, sequenced in a study of T cell changes during pregnancy in multiple sclerosis. Assay: immunoSEQ multiplex PCR; the TCRdb copy retains only in-frame clones and omits some. This table holds around 100,000 clones, 92% found once. The sample here was peripheral blood, taken after pregnancy. The receptors shown here come from a female donor with multiple sclerosis, enrolled in a pregnancy study.

This chain uses TRBV5-1 with TRBJ2-7; 9 positions agree with TRBD2. V was clipped by 1 base and J by 5 bases; unmatched bases: 7. This CDR3 spans 15 amino acids. Germline assignment: CDR1 SGHRS and CDR2 YFSETQ. The CDR3 reads CASSLLLAGKDEQYF. CDR3 in DNA: TGCGCCAGCAGCTTGCTTCTAGCGGGAAAAGACGAGCAGTACTTC. The variable domain in full, with the rest retrieved from reference TRBV5-1 and TRBJ2-7, is KAGVTQTPRYLIKTRGQQVTLSCSPISGHRSVSWYQQTPGQGLQFLFEYFSETQRNKGNFPGRFSGRQFSNSRSEMNVSTLELGDSALYLCASSLLLAGKDEQYFGPGTRLTVT.

This chain links TRBV27 with TRBJ1-1; the D gene is possibly TRBD1 (5 bases). The V and J ends lost 7 bases and 11 bases respectively, with 17 bases between them. The length of the CDR3 is 12 residues. The germline gives CDR1 MNHEY, CDR2 SMNVEV (reference sequence). CDR3 sequence: CASMGVGGGAFF. DNA of the CDR3: TGTGCCAGCATGGGAGTGGGGGGTGGGGCTTTCTTT.

The rearrangement links TRBV15 to TRBJ2-1, with TRBD2 identical over 11 bases. Trimming removed 0 bases from V and 7 bases from J; junction bases left unmatched: 2. Germline V CDR1 and CDR2: LNHNV, YYDKDF (reference sequence). The CDR3 contains 15 residues. Written as DNA, the CDR3 is TGTGCCACCAGCAGAGATAGCGGGAGGGGTAATGAGCAGTTCTTC. This sequence encodes CATSRDSGRGNEQFF.

This chain links TRBV7-8 with TRBJ1-5; D is unresolved. The germline V gene encodes CDR1 SGHVS and CDR2 FQNEAQ. The CDR3 length is 13 residues. Trimming cost V 0 bases and J 6 bases, with 6 bases left between them. As DNA, the CDR3 is TGTGCCAGCAGCTTAGCGAGGTTTCAGCCCCAGCATTTT. It specifies CASSLARFQPQHF. The whole variable domain, remainder taken from reference TRBV7-8 and TRBJ1-5, is GAGVSQSPRYKVAKRGQDVALRCDPISGHVSLFWYQQALGQGPEFLTYFQNEAQLDKSGLPSDRFFAERPEGSVSTLKIQRTQQEDSAVYLCASSLARFQPQHFGDGTRLSIL.

This chain connects TRBV19 to TRBJ2-3, with D perhaps matching TRBD1 (6 bases). V lost 1 base, J lost 4 bases, and 12 bases lay in between. The CDR3 runs 15 residues. Germline-derived CDR1 and CDR2 are LNHDA and SQIVND (reference sequence). CDR3 sequence reads: CASSIGGGGADTQYF. The CDR3 coding sequence is TGTGCCAGTAGTATAGGAGGGGGTGGGGCAGATACGCAGTATTTT.

This sequence joins TRBV6-1 and TRBJ1-4; D remains unclear. The CDR3 totals 14 residues. The V end lost 1 base, the J end lost 10 bases, and 13 bases lay between the germline ends. Germline V gene lookup returns CDR1 MNHNS and CDR2 SASEGT. CDR3 in amino acids: CASSEGRDRGKLFF. In nucleotides, the CDR3 is TGTGCCAGCAGTGAAGGGCGGGATCGGGGAAAACTGTTTTTT.

V is TRBV19 and J is TRBJ1-1; tentative D call: TRBD1 (6 bases). The ends were cut back, 6 bases at V and 4 bases at J, with 12 bases in the middle. The CDR3 consists of 13 residues. Germline V lookup: CDR1 LNHDA, CDR2 SQIVND (reference sequence). The CDR3 here is CASSRGLGTEAFF. Written as DNA, the CDR3 is TGTGCCAGTAGCAGGGGCTTGGGCACTGAAGCTTTCTTT.

V gene TRBV7-3 combines with J gene TRBJ1-1, with a weak D call TRBD1 (6 bases). The germline V gene encodes CDR1 SGHTA and CDR2 FQGTGA. Trimming stripped 5 bases from V and 4 bases from J, with 23 bases between. The CDR3 has 17 amino acids. This chain's CDR3 is CASSRLGAGPLSTEAFF. The CDR3 DNA reads as TGTGCCAGCAGCCGACTGGGGGCAGGCCCTTTGAGCACTGAAGCTTTCTTT.

This rearrangement joins TRBV6-5 to TRBJ1-1; D gene ambiguous. With 4 bases removed from V and 1 base from J, the gap between germline ends came to 10 bases. Germline V lookup: CDR1 MNHEY, CDR2 SVGAGI. There are 14 residues in the CDR3. The CDR3 DNA reads as TGTGCCAGCAGTTCAGACACATGGAACACTGAAGCTTTCTTT. The encoded protein is CASSSDTWNTEAFF.

This clone was seen just once. CDR3 in amino acids: CASSRTGSRETQYF. CDR3 DNA: TGTGCCAGCAGCCGAACAGGGTCGAGAGAGACCCAGTACTTC. V and J are TRBV7-3 and TRBJ2-5; D possibly corresponds to TRBD1 (6 bases). The CDR3 sequence is 14 residues long. From germline, CDR1 is SGHTA and CDR2 FQGTGA. V dropped 5 bases and J dropped 4 bases, with 14 bases sitting between them. The full variable domain, with the rest looked up from reference TRBV7-3 and TRBJ2-5, is GAGVSQTPSNKVTEKGKYVELRCDPISGHTALYWYRQSLGQGPEFLIYFQGTGAADDSGLPNDRFFAVRPEGSVSTLKIQRTERGDSAVYLCASSRTGSRETQYFGPGTRLLVL.

The chain couples TRBV10-2 to TRBJ2-5, with 7 bases fitting TRBD2. The CDR3 totals 13 residues. V gave up 8 bases and J gave up 3 bases; unmatched junction bases: 6. Looked up from germline, CDR1 is WSHSY and CDR2 is SAAADI. CDR3 region: CASRRSGEETQYF. The CDR3 bases are TGCGCCAGCCGGAGGAGCGGGGAAGAGACCCAGTACTTC.

V and J are TRBV28 and TRBJ2-7, with TRBD1 matching 9 bases. Germline CDR1 reads MDHEN; CDR2 reads SYDVKM. J lost 4 bases, V lost 5 bases, and 12 bases had no gene match. The CDR3 covers 16 residues. Here the CDR3 reads CASSRTQGQGYYEQYF. CDR3 coding DNA: TGTGCCAGCAGTAGAACCCAGGGACAGGGATATTACGAGCAGTACTTC.

This clone came up once. The V and J genes are TRBV28 and TRBJ2-5, with TRBD2 identical over 14 bases. Germline values: CDR1 MDHEN, CDR2 SYDVKM. CDR3 length equals 16 residues. The J segment lost 4 bases and the V segment lost 5 bases, leaving 6 bases of the junction unmatched. The CDR3 bases are TGTGCCAGCAGTACGAGACTAGCGGGAGGGCGAGAGACCCAGTACTTC. It yields the protein CASSTRLAGGRETQYF.

J is TRBJ1-1 and V is TRBV7-9, with D perhaps matching TRBD1 (6 bases). Trimming shortened V by 3 bases and J by 6 bases, and 17 bases separated the two germline ends. Germline V gives CDR1 SEHNR, CDR2 FQNEAQ (reference sequence). The CDR3 is 15 amino acids. The CDR3 DNA follows: TGTGCCAGCAGCTTCCAAACAGGGATATGGGCTGAAGCTTTCTTT. As protein: CASSFQTGIWAEAFF. The full variable domain, in which reference TRBV7-9 and TRBJ1-1 provide the parts outside the CDR3, is DTGVSQNPRHKITKRGQNVTFRCDPISEHNRLYWYRQTLGQGPEFLTYFQNEAQLEKSRLLSDRFSAERPKGSFSTLEIQRTEQGDSAMYLCASSFQTGIWAEAFFGQGTRLTVV.

The chain combines TRBV7-9 with TRBJ2-7; the match to TRBD2 covers 8 bases. Trimming at V came to 4 bases and at J to 7 bases, leaving 6 bases not matched to a gene. The V gene's germline CDR1 is SEHNR and CDR2 FQNEAQ (reference sequence). There are 13 residues in the CDR3. The CDR3 sequence is CASSSTSGGEQYF. The CDR3 DNA follows: TGTGCCAGCAGCTCCACTAGCGGTGGTGAGCAGTACTTC. The complete variable domain, with remaining parts taken from reference TRBV7-9 and TRBJ2-7, reads DTGVSQNPRHKITKRGQNVTFRCDPISEHNRLYWYRQTLGQGPEFLTYFQNEAQLEKSRLLSDRFSAERPKGSFSTLEIQRTEQGDSAMYLCASSSTSGGEQYFGPGTRLTVT.

The chain has TRBV7-8 and TRBJ2-2; D is unclear. From germline, CDR1 is SGHVS and CDR2 FQNEAQ. The V end lost 6 bases, the J end lost 7 bases, and 12 bases lay between the germline ends. This CDR3 is built from 13 residues. CDR3 DNA sequence: TGTGCCAGCAGTCTAGGTCGTAACGGGGAGCTGTTTTTT. Protein sequence: CASSLGRNGELFF.